This TCR beta chain was sequenced for a study of T-cell memory formation after mild COVID-19. From 5'RACE with constant-segment primers came TCR alpha and TCR beta cDNA libraries that carried sample barcodes and UMIs. TCRdb fed the 5' RACE reads into MiXCR, producing one record per CDR3 protein. The sample carries around 370,000 distinct CDR3 sequences, around 21% recorded once. This clonotype was detected only a few times. V lost 5 bases, J lost 3 bases, and 9 bases stayed unmatched. The V gene's germline CDR1 is SGHTA and CDR2 FQGNSA. The CDR3 totals 15 residues. Sequencing was done on a sample of PBMCs or a T cell subset sorted from them (not recorded which). The rearrangement joins TRBV7-2 to TRBJ1-1; TRBD1 agrees at 7 bases. The clonotype comes from an adult woman who had mild COVID-19 (a few samples of this study predate the infection). Cell type and time point are not known. The CDR3 loop reads CASSPRDSSHTEAFF. CDR3 DNA: TGTGCCAGCAGCCCCCGGGACAGTTCCCACACTGAAGCTTTCTTT.